One and the same sample provided the 24 T cell receptor beta chains below, sequenced in a study of blood T cells in healthy people across ages. Alongside a J-beta primer mix, a sample-barcoded 5' primer served in a second PCR lasting roughly 6 to 11 cycles. TCRdb ran MiXCR on the 5' RACE reads and lists one entry per CDR3 protein. The repertoire holds about 1.4 million distinct CDR3 sequences, with around 59% as singletons. Source material: blood. These receptors were taken from a man younger than 35 in good health.

With regard to this clonotype: The junction departs from the called germline gene at one end, perhaps through a read error. The chain is built from TRBV20-1 and TRBJ2-3; D ambiguous. Germline assignment: CDR1 DFQATT and CDR2 SNEGSKA (reference sequence). The CDR3 spans 14 residues. CDR3 DNA: TGCAGTGCTAGAGAGCAGGCGATCACAGATATGCAGTATTTT. This codes for CSAREQAITDMQYF.

The rearrangement links TRBV4-1 to TRBJ2-1, with D hard to call. V lost 1 base, J lost 8 bases, and 15 bases lay in between. Germline loops: CDR1 MGHRA, CDR2 YSYEKL. CDR3 length: 15 amino acids. Here the CDR3 reads CASSQVVQVSYEQFF. CDR3 in DNA: TGCGCCAGCAGCCAAGTGGTCCAGGTGAGCTATGAGCAGTTCTTC.

The rearrangement uses TRBV2 and TRBJ2-7; 9 positions match TRBD1. V was pared by 8 bases and J by 0 bases, with 2 bases of the junction left unmatched. Germline values: CDR1 SNHLY, CDR2 FYNNEI. This CDR3 is 13 amino acids long. The CDR3 DNA is TGTGCCAGCGACAGGGGGAGCTCCTACGAGCAGTACTTC. This codes for CASDRGSSYEQYF.

The rearrangement links TRBV4-1 to TRBJ1-2; D uncertain. Germline values: CDR1 MGHRA, CDR2 YSYEKL. The length of the CDR3 is 12 residues. Deletions cut 0 bases from V and 7 bases from J, with 6 bases between. DNA of the CDR3: TGCGCCAGCAGCCAAGACGGCCTTGGCTACACCTTC. As protein: CASSQDGLGYTF.

The CDR3 is CSVGGTASQGTQFF. Here the CDR3 DNA reads TGCAGCGTGGGGGGGACAGCTAGCCAAGGGACCCAGTTCTTC. V is TRBV29-1 and J is TRBJ2-1; D may correspond to TRBD1 or TRBD2 (7 bases each). This CDR3 has 14 amino acids. The V end was cut by 6 bases, the J end by 13 bases, with 25 bases between. CDR1 is SQVTM, CDR2 ANQGSEA, per germline.

The genes are TRBV6-5 and TRBJ1-6, with a weak D call TRBD1 (5 bases). Looked up from germline, CDR1 is MNHEY and CDR2 is SVGAGI. CDR3 length: 15 amino acids. V gave up 5 bases and J gave up 11 bases, with 19 bases separating them. CDR3 sequence: CASSPPPGAPTPLHF. For the CDR3, the DNA is TGTGCCAGCAGTCCCCCCCCCGGGGCACCTACACCCCTCCACTTT.

This chain connects TRBV6-6 to TRBJ2-3, with D hard to call. The ends were cut back, 8 bases at V and 2 bases at J, with 8 bases in the middle. The germline gives CDR1 MNHNY, CDR2 SVGAGI (reference sequence). The CDR3 is made up of 12 amino acids. In DNA, the CDR3 is TGTGCCAGCCGGAGACTCACAGATACGCAGTATTTT. Its translation: CASRRLTDTQYF.

This clonotype was seen a single time. The chain carries TRBV20-1 and TRBJ1-5; D gene unclear. The germline V and J ends were trimmed by 2 bases and 4 bases, with 9 bases remaining between them. The germline V gene encodes CDR1 DFQATT and CDR2 SNEGSKA (reference sequence). The CDR3 contains 13 residues. CDR3 in amino acids: CSARKYGNQPQHF. In DNA form, the CDR3 reads TGCAGTGCTAGAAAGTACGGTAATCAGCCCCAGCATTTT.

This rearrangement joins TRBV19 to TRBJ2-5; D is possibly TRBD1 (6 bases). The J call may be in error: the DNA end matches TRBJ2-7 better. Germline-derived CDR1 and CDR2 are LNHDA and SQIVND (reference sequence). The CDR3 is 13 residues long. The CDR3 nucleotides are TGTGCCAGTAGTGGAACGACAGGATCCGAGCAGTACTTC. As protein: CASSGTTGSEQYF.

V usage is TRBV7-8 and J usage is TRBJ1-4, with D perhaps TRBD1 (6 bases). Germline V CDR1 and CDR2: SGHVS, FQNEAQ. V gave up 1 base and J gave up 3 bases, with 6 bases separating them. The CDR3 runs to 14 residues. DNA of the CDR3: TGTGCCAGCAGCTTAGAGGGGGCTAATGAAAAACTGTTTTTT. Amino acid sequence: CASSLEGANEKLFF.

This clonotype was counted only a few times. The chain is built from TRBV27 and TRBJ2-1, with a possible D match to TRBD1 (6 bases). From germline, CDR1 is MNHEY and CDR2 SMNVEV (reference sequence). V dropped 3 bases and J dropped 4 bases, with 10 bases sitting between them. CDR3 size: 14 residues. CDR3 amino acids: CASSFRGQYNEQFF. For the CDR3, the DNA is TGTGCCAGCAGTTTCCGTGGACAGTACAATGAGCAGTTCTTC.

This clonotype appeared a single time. The CDR3 protein is CASSMPRTSDQGSTDTQYF. The CDR3 bases are TGTGCCAGTAGTATGCCGCGGACTAGCGACCAAGGGAGCACAGATACGCAGTATTTT. The chain uses TRBV19 and TRBJ2-3; 9 nucleotides line up with TRBD2. The CDR3 length is 19 residues. V lost 3 bases and J lost 0; bases outside the gene matches: 13. From germline, CDR1 is LNHDA and CDR2 SQIVND (reference sequence). The full variable domain, with the rest looked up from reference TRBV19 and TRBJ2-3, is DGGITQSPKYLFRKEGQNVTLSCEQNLNHDAMYWYRQDPGQGLRLIYYSQIVNDFQKGDIAEGYSVSREKKESFPLTVTSAQKNPTAFYLCASSMPRTSDQGSTDTQYFGPGTRLTVL.

This clonotype was seen a few times. V and J are TRBV7-2 and TRBJ2-4; 13 bases map to TRBD2. J gave up 1 base and V 5 bases, and 8 bases lay outside the gene matches. The CDR3 totals 18 residues. The germline CDR1 and CDR2 sequences are SGHTA and FQGNSA. This chain's CDR3 is CASSRGLAGVSAKNIQYF. The CDR3 DNA follows: TGTGCCAGCAGCCGCGGACTAGCGGGAGTTTCGGCCAAAAACATTCAGTACTTC.

This clonotype was recorded a few times. The J gene is TRBJ1-2, the V gene TRBV7-2; D remains ambiguous. V dropped 1 base and J dropped 8 bases, with 8 bases sitting between them. The CDR3 loop spans 12 amino acids. CDR1 is SGHTA, CDR2 FQGNSA, per germline. CDR3 loop: CASSLGTRGYTF. For the CDR3, the DNA is TGTGCCAGCAGCTTAGGGACGAGAGGCTACACCTTC.

This sequence joins TRBV5-1 and TRBJ1-2; TRBD1 aligns across 7 bases. V gave up 4 bases and J gave up 4 bases; unmatched junction bases: 4. Germline values: CDR1 SGHRS, CDR2 YFSETQ. This CDR3 is built from 13 residues. The chain's CDR3 is CASSQWDSYGYTF. CDR3 bases: TGCGCCAGCAGCCAGTGGGACAGCTATGGCTACACCTTC.

This CDR3 is CASSQGAASSYNEQFF. The CDR3 DNA reads as TGTGCCAGCAGCCAAGGAGCGGCTAGCTCCTACAATGAGCAGTTCTTC. The chain has TRBV4-2 and TRBJ2-1, with D tentatively TRBD2 (5 bases). The CDR3 loop spans 16 amino acids. V gave up 1 base and J gave up 0 bases, with 10 bases separating them. The germline gives CDR1 LGHNA, CDR2 YNFKEQ.

The chain is built from TRBV5-1 and TRBJ2-1; 10 positions agree with TRBD2. Germline CDR1 SGHRS, CDR2 YFSETQ. The CDR3 contains 16 residues. The junction had 6 bases not matched to a gene; V was cut back by 4 bases and J by 2 bases. The CDR3 DNA reads TGCGCCAGCAGCCCCGGACTAGCGGATACCTACAATGAGCAGTTCTTC. This gives the protein CASSPGLADTYNEQFF.

This clonotype was recorded a few times. The chain links TRBV5-1 to TRBJ2-7; 9 bases match TRBD1. Germline loops: CDR1 SGHRS, CDR2 YFSETQ. V shed 4 bases and J 5 bases; nucleotides not matched to a gene: 19. The CDR3 sequence is 18 residues long. The CDR3 DNA sequence: TGCGCCAGCAGCCGACGGGGGACAGGGACTTATGTTGATAACGAGCAGTACTTC. This translates into CASSRRGTGTYVDNEQYF. Full variable domain (remainder filled in from reference TRBV5-1 and TRBJ2-7): KAGVTQTPRYLIKTRGQQVTLSCSPISGHRSVSWYQQTPGQGLQFLFEYFSETQRNKGNFPGRFSGRQFSNSRSEMNVSTLELGDSALYLCASSRRGTGTYVDNEQYFGPGTRLTVT.

The chain joins TRBV11-1 to TRBJ2-4; D possibly uses TRBD1 or TRBD2 (5 bases each). The end of the DNA is better explained by TRBJ2-7, so the J call may be wrong. CDR3 length: 15 residues. The germline CDR1 and CDR2 sequences are SGHAT and FQDESV (reference sequence). Here the CDR3 DNA reads TGTGCCAGCAGCTTGGGACCGGCTTCTGGCTACGAGCAGTACTTC. Residues: CASSLGPASGYEQYF.

This clonotype was counted a few times. The rearrangement joins TRBV6-2 or TRBV6-3 to TRBJ2-4; D is uncertain. The DNA matches TRBJ2-7 better at its end, which makes the J call doubtful. The CDR3 runs to 11 residues. CDR1 MNHEY and CDR2 SVGEGT come from the germline V gene. The CDR3 protein is CASSYPHEQYF. CDR3 nucleotide sequence: TGTGCCAGCAGTTACCCGCACGAGCAGTACTTC.

This clonotype showed up just a few times. The chain joins TRBV20-1 to TRBJ2-5, with no clear D. Germline assignment: CDR1 DFQATT and CDR2 SNEGSKA (reference sequence). The germline V and J ends were trimmed by 7 bases and 0 bases, with 6 bases remaining between them. CDR3 length: 11 amino acids. The CDR3 coding sequence is TGCAGTGGGCAGCACCAAGAGACCCAGTACTTC. This encodes CSGQHQETQYF.

This clonotype was counted only a few times. This chain joins TRBV25-1 and TRBJ2-5; D possibly corresponds to TRBD1 (6 bases). The J call could be wrong; TRBJ2-7 is a better fit for the DNA end. This CDR3 is built from 13 residues. Germline loops: CDR1 MGHDK, CDR2 SYGVNS. The CDR3 DNA reads TGTGCCAGCAGTGGTACAGGGCATGGCGAGCAGTACTTC. Its protein is CASSGTGHGEQYF.

A word on this clonotype: With a much larger clone just one base away, this may be a read error. V is TRBV7-9 and J is TRBJ2-3; 10 bases align to TRBD1. CDR3 length equals 15 residues. Germline lookup yields CDR1 SEHNR and CDR2 FQNEAQ (reference sequence). CDR3 in amino acids: CASSKDRGHTDTLYF. CDR3 nucleotides: TGTGCCAGCAGCAAAGACAGGGGGCACACAGATACGCTGTATTTT.

This clonotype was detected a few times. This sequence joins TRBV5-5 and TRBJ1-6; no clear D. The germline gives CDR1 SGHKS, CDR2 YYEKEE (reference sequence). Trimming took 4 bases from V and 9 from J, leaving 11 bases between them. The CDR3 is made up of 13 amino acids. CDR3: CASSTRPGSPLHF. In nucleotides, the CDR3 is TGTGCCAGCAGCACCCGTCCGGGTTCACCCCTCCACTTT.